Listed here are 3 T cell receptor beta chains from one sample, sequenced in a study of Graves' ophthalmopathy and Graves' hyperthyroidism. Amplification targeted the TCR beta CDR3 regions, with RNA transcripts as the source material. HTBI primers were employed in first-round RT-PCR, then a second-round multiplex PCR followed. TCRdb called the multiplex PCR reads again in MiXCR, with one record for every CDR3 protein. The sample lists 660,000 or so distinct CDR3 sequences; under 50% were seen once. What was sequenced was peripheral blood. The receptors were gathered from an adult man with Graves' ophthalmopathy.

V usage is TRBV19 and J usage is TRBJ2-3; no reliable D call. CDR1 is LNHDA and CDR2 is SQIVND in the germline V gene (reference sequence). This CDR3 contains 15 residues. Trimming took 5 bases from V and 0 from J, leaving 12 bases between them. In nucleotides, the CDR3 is TGTGCCAGTAGTCGCTCGTTGACAAGCACAGATACGCAGTATTTT. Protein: CASSRSLTSTDTQYF.

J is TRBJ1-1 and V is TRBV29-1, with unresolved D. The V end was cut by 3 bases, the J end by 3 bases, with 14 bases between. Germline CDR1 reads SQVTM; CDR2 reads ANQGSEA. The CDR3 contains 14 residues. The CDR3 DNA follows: TGCAGCGTTGAGGAAGTTCATGGGGACACTGAAGCTTTCTTT. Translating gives CSVEEVHGDTEAFF.

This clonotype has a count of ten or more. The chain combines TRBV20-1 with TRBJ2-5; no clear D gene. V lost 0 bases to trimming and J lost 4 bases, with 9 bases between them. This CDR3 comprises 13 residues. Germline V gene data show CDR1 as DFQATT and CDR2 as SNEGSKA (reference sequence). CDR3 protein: CSARDWKGETQYF. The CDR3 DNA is TGCAGTGCTAGAGATTGGAAGGGAGAGACCCAGTACTTC.